The clone carrying this TCR beta chain qualifies as medium-sized (0.01 to 0.1%). Its antigen is not known. The data were obtained in a study of spatial heterogeneity in lung cancer. Findings and caveats of the study: Tumors with more nonsynonymous mutations had more expanded intratumoral alpha and beta TCRs.

V lost 3 bases and J 11 bases, leaving 10 bases between the germline ends. In germline, CDR1 is MDHEN, CDR2 SYDVKM. There are 11 residues in the CDR3. The time point is: sample taken at primary tumor resection. MiXCR, applied by TCRdb to the 5' RACE reads, yields one record per CDR3 protein. The sample has thousands of distinct CDR3 sequences; under 14% are singletons. This sequence was found in a male donor with early-stage non-small cell lung cancer. The chain links TRBV28 to TRBJ2-5; D remains ambiguous. Here the sequenced sample was lung tumor tissue, taken at surgery. The CDR3 DNA sequence: TGTGCCAGCAGTTTGGCCGGAACTCAGTACTTC. Amino acids: CASSLAGTQYF.